Included here is one T cell receptor beta chain sequence, with context. The antigen remains unidentified. Only in-frame clones appear in the TCRdb table, and some are missing; sequencing was by immunoSEQ multiplex PCR. The sample yields around 93,000 clones, 85% seen once. This record belongs to a study of cytomegalovirus exposure and HLA in healthy donors. Study results and limitations: Both high specificity and high sensitivity reportedly marked the classifier's diagnosis of cytomegalovirus status.

Germline lookup yields CDR1 MNHEY and CDR2 SMNVEV (reference sequence). Trimming removed 5 bases from V and 5 bases from J; junction bases left unmatched: 13. This CDR3 comprises 16 residues. The rearrangement joins TRBV27 to TRBJ2-3, with 7 bases matching TRBD2. Sample: PBMCs. The TCR was taken from a man in his late teens or twenties in good health and CMV-seropositive. The CDR3 here is CASSAPLAGAIDTQYF. In nucleotides, the CDR3 is TGTGCCAGCAGTGCCCCATTGGCGGGAGCGATAGATACGCAGTATTTT.